In this sample, the clone carrying this TCR beta chain turned up once. Its cognate antigen is unknown. The sample is drawn from a study of cytomegalovirus exposure and HLA in healthy donors. Regarding the study as a whole: Across donors, most TCRs were seen rarely, yet some public ones were widespread. In a later analysis, most CMV-associated TCR beta chains appeared HLA-restricted. In a later analysis, HLA-C alleles had the fewest associated TCRs, DRB1 alleles the most. For cytomegalovirus status, the classifier reportedly gave diagnoses with high specificity and sensitivity.

Both 60 Vbeta primers and 13 Jbeta primers went into the PCR. Sequenced by immunoSEQ multiplex PCR; TCRdb stores in-frame clones only, minus some. The table includes over 200,000 clones, about 80% detected once. CDR3 length: 15 amino acids. V lost 7 bases to trimming and J lost 9 bases, with 23 bases between them. CDR1 is LNHDA, CDR2 SQIVND, per germline (reference sequence). The chain joins TRBV19 to TRBJ2-3; a weak D match, TRBD2 (5 bases). The sequenced sample was PBMCs. The receptor was isolated from a woman aged 40-49 years in good health and CMV-seropositive. CDR3 DNA: TGTGCCAGTACAGATATTGGCCCACCGGGCGGGACGCAGTATTTT. Translation gives CASTDIGPPGGTQYF.